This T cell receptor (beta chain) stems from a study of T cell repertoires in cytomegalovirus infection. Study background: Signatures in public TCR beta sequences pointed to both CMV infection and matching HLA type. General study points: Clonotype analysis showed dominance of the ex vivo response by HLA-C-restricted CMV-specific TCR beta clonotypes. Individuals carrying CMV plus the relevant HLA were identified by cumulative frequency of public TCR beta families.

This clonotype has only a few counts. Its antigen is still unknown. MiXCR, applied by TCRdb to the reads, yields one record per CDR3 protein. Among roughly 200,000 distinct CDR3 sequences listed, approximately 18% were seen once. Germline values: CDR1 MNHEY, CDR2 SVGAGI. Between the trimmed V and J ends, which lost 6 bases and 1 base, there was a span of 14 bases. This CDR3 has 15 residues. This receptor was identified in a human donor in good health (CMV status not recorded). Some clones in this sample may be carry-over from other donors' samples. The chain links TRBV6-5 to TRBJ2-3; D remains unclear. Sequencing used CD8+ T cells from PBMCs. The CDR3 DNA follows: TGTGCCAGCAGCTGGGGAAGCCCGGGCACAGATACGCAGTATTTT. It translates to CASSWGSPGTDTQYF.